The clone carrying this T cell receptor (beta chain) was seen more than once but under ten times. What it binds is unknown. The sample comes from a study of T cell repertoires in cytomegalovirus infection. Study context: Both CMV infection and a matching HLA type were indicated by public TCR beta signatures. Study outcomes and limitations: Using cumulative public TCR beta family frequency, the authors identified those who carried CMV together with the relevant HLA.

After removal of 2 bases from V and 3 bases from J, the junction contained 6 bases not matched to a gene. Per germline, CDR1 LGHNA and CDR2 YNFKEQ. This CDR3 has 15 residues. TCRdb re-called the reads through MiXCR, storing one row per CDR3 protein. The sample lists 450,000 to 550,000 distinct CDR3 sequences, 16% seen once, with roughly a quarter in the top ten. The sequence came from a human donor in good health (CMV status not recorded). Some clones in this sample may be carry-over from other donors' samples. Sequenced input: CD8+ T cells from PBMCs. The genes are TRBV4-2 and TRBJ1-1; 7 nucleotides align to TRBD1. The CDR3 here is CASSQRRGLYTEAFF. DNA for the CDR3: TGTGCCAGCAGCCAAAGGAGGGGGCTGTACACTGAAGCTTTCTTT.